These 20 T cell receptor beta chains were all obtained from the same sample, sequenced in a study of T cell repertoires in cytomegalovirus infection. TCRdb recomputed calls from the reads with MiXCR, one row per CDR3 protein. There are hundreds of thousands of distinct CDR3 sequences in the sample; roughly 30% occur only once, and approximately 15% lies in the top ten. The sequenced sample consisted of PBMCs. The origin of the receptors is a human donor in good health (CMV status not recorded). Some clones in this sample may be carry-over from other donors' samples.

This clonotype was seen ten or more times. The chain links TRBV7-2 to TRBJ2-7; the D gene is possibly TRBD2 (5 bases). V lost 3 bases and J 7 bases, leaving 16 bases between the germline ends. CDR1 is SGHTA, CDR2 FQGNSA, per germline. There are 14 residues in the CDR3. CDR3 in DNA: TGTGCCAGCAGCTTGCAGAGGGTTCCTGGGGAGCAGTACTTC. As protein: CASSLQRVPGEQYF.

The chain couples TRBV12-3 or TRBV12-4 to TRBJ1-1, with D maybe TRBD1 (5 bases). V gave up 5 bases and J gave up 7 bases, with 11 bases separating them. This CDR3 spans 12 amino acids. The DNA for the CDR3 is TGTGCCAGCAGTCGGGGGAGGCTTGAAGCTTTCTTT. It codes for CASSRGRLEAFF.

The sample holds a few counts of this clonotype. The chain joins TRBV27 to TRBJ1-5; D may be TRBD1 (5 bases). Trimming took off 6 bases at V and 7 bases at J, with 13 bases between the two ends. This CDR3 contains 13 residues. CDR1 is MNHEY, CDR2 SMNVEV, per germline (reference sequence). The CDR3 here is CASRVGVGQPQHF. The CDR3 DNA follows: TGTGCCAGCAGGGTGGGGGTAGGGCAGCCCCAGCATTTT.

About this clonotype itself: The CDR3 ends on some other residue instead of the conserved phenylalanine or tryptophan, so this is likely a read error. This sequence joins TRBV12-3 or TRBV12-4 and TRBJ1-4; D is possibly TRBD1 (6 bases). The CDR3 runs 14 residues. V lost 5 bases, J lost 5 bases, and 12 bases lay in between. CDR3 sequence (DNA): TGTGCCAGCAGTCCATCGACAGGAAATGAAAAACTGTTTTTG. This encodes CASSPSTGNEKLFL.

This clonotype was detected a few times. The chain links TRBV4-3 to TRBJ1-5; 11 bases fit TRBD1. The germline CDR1 and CDR2 sequences are LGHNA and YSLEER. The CDR3 is 14 amino acids. The J segment lost 10 bases and the V segment lost 3 bases, leaving 5 bases of the junction unmatched. The CDR3 bases are TGCGCCAGCAGCCAGGGACAGGGGGTAGCTCCCCAGCATTTT. This translates into CASSQGQGVAPQHF.

There are many counts of this clonotype. V usage is TRBV7-6 and J usage is TRBJ2-2; TRBD2 agrees at 12 bases. V shed 2 bases, J shed 2 bases, and the junction held 3 bases outside the gene matches. The CDR3 extends over 17 amino acids. The germline V gene encodes CDR1 SGHVS and CDR2 FNYEAQ. Written as DNA, the CDR3 is TGTGCCAGCAGCTTACCACTAGCGGGGGGAAACACCGGGGAGCTGTTTTTT. Translated: CASSLPLAGGNTGELFF.

In this sample, this clonotype turned up a few times. The chain uses TRBV7-9 and TRBJ2-3; 8 positions agree with TRBD2. This CDR3 comprises 16 residues. The germline CDR1 and CDR2 sequences are SEHNR and FQNEAQ (reference sequence). V lost 4 bases and J lost 3; bases outside the gene matches: 9. CDR3 coding DNA: TGTGCCAGCAGCTCCAACGGACTAGCAAATACAGATACGCAGTATTTT. Protein sequence: CASSSNGLANTDTQYF.

This chain uses TRBV19 with TRBJ1-2; D is uncertain. This CDR3 comprises 16 residues. Germline V gene lookup returns CDR1 LNHDA and CDR2 SQIVND (reference sequence). Trimming stripped 3 bases from V and 7 bases from J, with 21 bases between. Written as DNA, the CDR3 is TGTGCCAGTAGTATTATTGTCCGGATGGCAGACGGTGGCTACACCTTC. It yields the protein CASSIIVRMADGGYTF.

The V and J genes are TRBV27 and TRBJ2-7; D is unresolved. Deletions cut 5 bases from V and 0 bases from J, with 8 bases between. Germline loops: CDR1 MNHEY, CDR2 SMNVEV (reference sequence). The CDR3 spans 13 residues. CDR3: CASSPSFSYEQYF. The CDR3, as DNA: TGTGCCAGCAGTCCGTCCTTCTCCTACGAGCAGTACTTC.

The chain has TRBV5-1 and TRBJ1-2, with TRBD1 identical over 7 bases. The germline V gene encodes CDR1 SGHRS and CDR2 YFSETQ. This CDR3 is built from 15 residues. After removal of 0 bases from V and 2 bases from J, the junction contained 4 bases not matched to a gene. The CDR3 here is CASSLETGANYGYTF. The CDR3 nucleotides are TGCGCCAGCAGCTTGGAAACAGGGGCGAACTATGGCTACACCTTC.

The gene calls are TRBV7-8 and TRBJ1-5; 7 bases are shared with TRBD1. After removal of 1 base from V and 6 bases from J, the junction contained 6 bases not matched to a gene. The CDR3 runs 15 residues. Germline assignment: CDR1 SGHVS and CDR2 FQNEAQ. CDR3 nucleotide sequence: TGTGCCAGCAGCTTAGATACAGGGGTAACTCAGCCCCAGCATTTT. Translated: CASSLDTGVTQPQHF.

As concerns this clonotype: A much more abundant neighbour one base away suggests this may be a read error. The genes are TRBV5-6 and TRBJ2-1, with D perhaps being TRBD1 or TRBD2 (6 bases each). The CDR3 contains 17 residues. The germline gives CDR1 SGHDT, CDR2 YYEEEE. CDR3 sequence: CASSLALGGLGYNEQLF. The CDR3 bases are TGTGCCAGCAGCTTGGCCCTAGGGGGGCTGGGCTACAATGAGCAGTTGTTC.

This clonotype was seen a few times. This sequence joins TRBV7-3 and TRBJ2-6, with 8 bases matching TRBD1. The CDR3 is 18 residues long. Germline V gene lookup returns CDR1 SGHTA and CDR2 FQGTGA. V shed 5 bases and J 0 bases; nucleotides not matched to a gene: 9. CDR3 loop: CASSHQGALISGANVLTF. The CDR3 region has the DNA TGTGCCAGCAGCCACCAGGGGGCCCTCATCTCTGGGGCCAACGTCCTGACTTTC.

This clonotype turned up a few times. The rearrangement joins TRBV11-2 to TRBJ2-7; 8 bases are shared with TRBD2. The CDR3 runs to 16 residues. Unmatched junction bases numbered 7, after V lost 3 bases and J lost 0 bases. From germline, CDR1 is SGHAT and CDR2 FQNNGV. The CDR3 region is CASSFPLAAHSYEQYF. The CDR3 DNA sequence: TGTGCCAGCAGCTTCCCACTAGCGGCTCACTCCTACGAGCAGTACTTC.

As to this clonotype: This may be a read error, as it is one base from a much larger clone. The rearrangement links TRBV11-2 to TRBJ2-3; no clear D gene. The CDR3 runs to 14 residues. Germline CDR1 reads SGHAT; CDR2 reads FQNNGV. The CDR3 nucleotides are TGTGCCTGCAGCTTAAGCGTGGGTGCAGATACGCAGTATTTT. Its protein product is CACSLSVGADTQYF. Full variable domain (outside the CDR3, taken from reference TRBV11-2 and TRBJ2-3): EAGVAQSPRYKIIEKRQSVAFWCNPISGHATLYWYQQILGQGPKLLIQFQNNGVVDDSQLPKDRFSAERLKGVDSTLKIQPAKLEDSAVYLCACSLSVGADTQYFGPGTRLTVL.

This clonotype was found a few times. The rearrangement joins TRBV2 to TRBJ2-2, with TRBD2 identical over 8 bases. Trimming cost V 4 bases and J 4 bases; bases outside gene matches: 5. This CDR3 is 15 amino acids long. CDR1 is SNHLY, CDR2 FYNNEI, per germline. The CDR3 region is CASSASGGGTGELFF. The DNA for the CDR3 is TGTGCCAGCAGTGCCAGCGGGGGAGGCACCGGGGAGCTGTTTTTT.

The chain recombines TRBV6-1 with TRBJ2-7, with 9 nucleotides matching TRBD1. V shed 4 bases, J shed 6 bases, and the junction held 10 bases outside the gene matches. CDR1 is MNHNS and CDR2 is SASEGT in the germline V gene. The CDR3 spans 15 residues. CDR3 nucleotides: TGTGCCAGCAGTGCCCCGACAGGGGGACCGGCCGAGCAGTACTTC. Protein: CASSAPTGGPAEQYF.

With respect to this clonotype: The junction shows a germline mismatch at one end, possibly a read error. The chain combines TRBV28 with TRBJ1-2; no definite D call. The CDR3 is made up of 12 amino acids. CDR1 is MDHEN, CDR2 SYDVKM, per germline. CDR3 amino acids: CARSLSSYGYTF. CDR3 bases: TGTGCCAGGAGTTTATCCAGCTATGGCTACACCTTC.

The sample holds many counts of this clonotype. The chain carries TRBV12-3 or TRBV12-4 and TRBJ1-1, with TRBD1 as a possible D gene (6 bases). The CDR3 runs 11 residues. The V end was cut by 4 bases, the J end by 9 bases, with 9 bases between. CDR3 nucleotide sequence: TGTGCCAGCAGTTCCAGGGGCAAAGCTTTCTTT. It codes for CASSSRGKAFF.

This clonotype has only a few counts. The gene calls are TRBV18 and TRBJ1-5, with D maybe TRBD1 (6 bases). V was pared by 6 bases and J by 2 bases, with 17 bases between. The CDR3 spans 16 residues. From germline, CDR1 is KGHSH and CDR2 LQKENI. CDR3 region: CASSPGGRNGNQPQHF. CDR3 coding DNA: TGTGCCAGCTCCCCGGGGGGGCGCAACGGCAATCAGCCCCAGCATTTT.